This TCR beta chain was captured by sequencing in a study of glioma-infiltrating T cells. Study-wide results and caveats: Gliomas, especially low-grade, showed above-expected tissue-blood divergence; non-neoplastic patients showed below. Very few CDR3 sequences were shared between tissue and blood.

The CDR3 spans 17 residues. CDR1 ENHRY and CDR2 SYGVKD come from the germline V gene. With regard to this clonotype: The target antigen is unknown.

TCR alpha and beta CDR3 regions were amplified from RNA using iRepertoire nested multiplex PCR. Tissue mRNA or PBMC total RNA, 100-400 ng, went into one-step reverse transcription and amplification. Using its own MiXCR run on the multiplex PCR reads, TCRdb lists one record per CDR3 protein. The sample yields tens of thousands of distinct CDR3 sequences, 35% to 45% seen once. The chain links TRBV10-3 to TRBJ2-1; the match to TRBD2 covers 10 bases. The specimen was glioma tissue, nonneoplastic brain tissue, or PBMCs (not recorded which). This sequence was found in a human donor with low-grade glioma or glioblastoma, undergoing nonglioma brain surgery, or in good health (not recorded which). The CDR3 sequence: CATSLAGGHQPYNEQFF. CDR3 bases: TGTGCAACCAGCTTAGCGGGAGGCCACCAACCTTACAATGAGCAGTTCTTC.